This entry describes one T cell receptor beta chain. These data are taken from a study of neoadjuvant nivolumab and ipilimumab in lung cancer. Overall study: The combination arm added day-1 ipilimumab 1 mg/kg to nivolumab 3 mg/kg on days 1, 15, 29.

Looked up from germline, CDR1 is SGHRS and CDR2 is YFSETQ. V dropped 4 bases and J dropped 4 bases, with 12 bases sitting between them. This CDR3 contains 13 residues. The table came from immunoSEQ multiplex PCR; TCRdb's copy has only in-frame clones and leaves some out. The sample contains around 7,500 clones, 75% to 90% of which appear only once. The sequenced sample was tumor tissue, obtained after neoadjuvant nivolumab, alone or with ipilimumab, at or shortly before surgery. The J gene is TRBJ2-7, the V gene TRBV5-1, with D possibly being TRBD1 or TRBD2 (6 bases each). The clonotype was recovered from an adult with non-small cell lung cancer. CDR3 sequence (DNA): TGCGCCAGCAGCACGGACAGCGGGTACGAGCAGTACTTC. This codes for CASSTDSGYEQYF.